The 8 T cell receptor beta chains presented below share a single source sample, sequenced in a study of regulatory T cells in long-lasting Graves disease (dated by TCRdb to the early 2020s). The library was produced with multiplex PCR. The instrument was an Illumina HiSeq 4000. To build TCR beta libraries, CDR3 regions were amplified by Arm-PCR using iRepertoire HTBI primers. Using fastp trimming at Q25 and MiXCR clonotype assembly, TCRdb reanalyzed the public sequencing data and kept in-frame beta chains. Rows with one shared CDR3 protein collapse into an entry with the most common genes and DNA. For this sample there are roughly 500,000 distinct CDR3 sequences; roughly 21% appear just once. Around 7% of the sample is taken by the ten largest. The sample's time point, from its label and the paper: persistent/refractory GD, antithyroid drugs over 5 years with positive TRAb. For both TCR sequencing and RNA sequencing, RNA was extracted from PBMCs using TRIzol.

Sequencing used peripheral blood mononuclear cells (PBMCs), obtained when the disease was refractory, from a patient treated with antithyroid drugs. The receptors were gathered from a female donor with Graves disease.

This clonotype was counted many times. The chain employs TRBV7-8 and TRBJ2-7; 8 bases line up with TRBD1. Germline CDR1 SGHVS, CDR2 FQNEAQ. This CDR3 is built from 16 residues. J was trimmed by 0 bases and V by 5 bases; bases with no gene match: 9. Here the CDR3 reads CASSQQTGASSYEQYF. CDR3 sequence (DNA): TGTGCCAGCAGCCAGCAGACAGGGGCGAGCTCCTACGAGCAGTACTTC.

The genes are TRBV4-1 and TRBJ2-7; D call uncertain. Trimming took 0 bases from V and 5 from J, leaving 17 bases between them. The CDR3 sequence is 16 residues long. Per germline, CDR1 MGHRA and CDR2 YSYEKL. CDR3 bases: TGCGCCAGCAGCCAAGACCAGCGTGACGCGACCAACGAGCAGTACTTC. It encodes CASSQDQRDATNEQYF.

The table lists this clonotype with many counts. This chain connects TRBV2 to TRBJ1-5; D may be TRBD1 (5 bases). This CDR3 spans 14 amino acids. Germline V gene lookup returns CDR1 SNHLY and CDR2 FYNNEI. Between the trimmed V and J ends, which lost 7 bases and 7 bases, there was a span of 17 bases. The CDR3 bases are TGTGCCAGCATATTGGGTCAGGGCGACCAGCCCCAGCATTTT. The encoded protein is CASILGQGDQPQHF.

This clonotype showed up just a few times. The CDR3 sequence is CASSISPQETQYF. DNA for the CDR3: TGTGCCAGTAGTATATCTCCTCAAGAGACCCAGTACTTC. The V gene is TRBV19, the J gene TRBJ2-5; the D is unclear. CDR1 is LNHDA and CDR2 is SQIVND in the germline V gene (reference sequence). The length of the CDR3 is 13 residues. V was clipped by 2 bases and J by 2 bases, with 6 bases between them.

The DNA for the CDR3 is TGTGCCAGTAGTAACCCCCGGGACAGGGAAATTGAAGCTTTCTTT. This encodes CASSNPRDREIEAFF. The gene calls are TRBV19 and TRBJ1-1; 9 nucleotides align to TRBD1. V was pared by 4 bases and J by 7 bases, with 10 bases of the junction left unmatched. Germline CDR1 reads LNHDA; CDR2 reads SQIVND (reference sequence). CDR3 size: 15 residues.

This clonotype was counted ten times or more. V is TRBV28 and J is TRBJ2-5, with 13 bases fitting TRBD2. CDR1 MDHEN and CDR2 SYDVKM come from the germline V gene. This CDR3 comprises 16 residues. V trimming: 6 bases; J trimming: 2 bases; junction bases outside the gene matches: 6. CDR3 residues: CASSTLAGGLQETQYF. Here the CDR3 DNA reads TGTGCCAGCAGCACACTAGCGGGGGGGCTACAAGAGACCCAGTACTTC.

This clonotype was observed once. A much larger clone lies one base from this, so it may be a read error. CDR3 bases: TGTGCCACCAGTGCGGGGCGCGGCTACGAGCAGCACTTC. This translates into CATSAGRGYEQHF. This chain joins TRBV24-1 and TRBJ2-7, with D perhaps TRBD1 or TRBD2 (5 bases each). The CDR3 covers 13 residues. Germline V gene data show CDR1 as KGHDR and CDR2 as SFDVKD.

This clonotype has a count of ten or more. The chain couples TRBV28 to TRBJ1-2, with 10 bases that match TRBD1. V was clipped by 5 bases and J by 6 bases; unmatched bases: 6. Germline values: CDR1 MDHEN, CDR2 SYDVKM. CDR3 length equals 14 residues. This CDR3 reads CASSPGQGLNGYTF. CDR3 nucleotide sequence: TGTGCCAGCAGTCCGGGACAGGGGCTCAATGGCTACACCTTC.